One and the same sample provided the 27 T cell receptor beta chains below, sequenced in a study of shared clonotypes between healthy human individuals. Assay: immunoSEQ multiplex PCR; the TCRdb copy retains only in-frame clones and omits some. The sample contains around 1.9 million clones, 93% of which appear only once. Naive CD8 cells, CD45RO-negative and positively selected for CCR7, excluded terminally differentiated effector memory CD45RA+ cells. The sample taken for sequencing was naive CD8+ T cells from PBMCs. The receptors stem from a man aged 18 to 30 in good health. Some clones in this sample may be carry-over from other donors' samples.

As concerns this clone: Its ends do not fully match the called genes, so a read error is possible. The chain employs TRBV6-5 and TRBJ1-2; D remains ambiguous. This CDR3 contains 12 residues. Germline lookup yields CDR1 MNHEY and CDR2 SVGAGI. The CDR3 DNA is TGTGCCACCAGTCCGGCGAACTATGGCTACACCTTC. Translated: CATSPANYGYTF.

The chain uses TRBV27 and TRBJ2-7; TRBD1 matches at 7 bases. The CDR3 contains 14 residues. The germline V gene encodes CDR1 MNHEY and CDR2 SMNVEV (reference sequence). V lost 5 bases, J lost 3 bases, and 7 bases stayed unmatched. Here the CDR3 reads CASSTTGTNYEQYF. The CDR3 coding sequence is TGTGCCAGCAGTACGACAGGGACGAACTACGAGCAGTACTTC.

The CDR3 spells CASSLVPITRQETQYF. DNA of the CDR3: TGTGCCAGCAGCTTAGTGCCCATCACCCGCCAAGAGACCCAGTACTTC. The genes are TRBV13 and TRBJ2-5; D gene unclear. The V gene lost 1 base and the J gene lost 1 base, with 13 bases spanning the gap. From germline, CDR1 is PRHDT and CDR2 FYEKMQ (reference sequence). This CDR3 contains 16 residues.

This clone occurred once. The rearrangement uses TRBV15 and TRBJ2-7; TRBD2 aligns across 8 bases. With V trimmed by 5 bases and J by 7 bases, 7 bases remained unmatched. Looked up from germline, CDR1 is LNHNV and CDR2 is YYDKDF (reference sequence). CDR3 length equals 13 residues. The CDR3 bases are TGTGCCACCAGCGCAAGCGGGAGTTTAGAGCAGTACTTC. Amino acid sequence: CATSASGSLEQYF.

The genes are TRBV10-3 and TRBJ2-3; 7 positions match TRBD2. Germline V gene data show CDR1 as ENHRY and CDR2 as SYGVKD. With 0 bases clipped from V and 1 base from J, the junction kept 4 bases outside the gene matches. The CDR3 extends over 16 amino acids. The CDR3 DNA reads TGTGCCATCAGTGAGTCGGGAACTAGCGGCACAGATACGCAGTATTTT. It is translated as CAISESGTSGTDTQYF.

V and J are TRBV27 and TRBJ2-6; no definite D call. CDR3 length: 16 residues. CDR1 and CDR2 from the germline V gene are MNHEY and SMNVEV (reference sequence). Trimming shortened V by 0 bases and J by 2 bases, and 8 bases separated the two germline ends. The DNA of the CDR3 is TGTGCCAGCAGTTTATCCTTGGGCGCTGGGGCCAACGTCCTGACTTTC. Translation: CASSLSLGAGANVLTF.

In this sample, this clone turned up once. V gene TRBV7-2 combines with J gene TRBJ1-6; D unresolved. Germline assignment: CDR1 SGHTA and CDR2 FQGNSA. The V and J ends lost 4 bases and 7 bases respectively, with 8 bases between them. There are 13 residues in the CDR3. Here the CDR3 reads CASSSHLNSPLHF. The DNA for the CDR3 is TGTGCCAGCAGCTCCCATCTCAATTCACCCCTCCACTTT.

With respect to this clone: Relative to the germline gene, one junction end is altered; a read error may explain this. The gene calls are TRBV6-5 and TRBJ2-7, with no clear D. Looked up from germline, CDR1 is MNHEY and CDR2 is SVGAGI. CDR3 length equals 13 residues. The CDR3 sequence is CASSYSNWSPLLF. CDR3 DNA: TGTGCCAGCAGTTACTCGAATTGGAGCCCACTTTTATTC.

This sequence joins TRBV28 and TRBJ1-1; the D gene is possibly TRBD1 (5 bases). This CDR3 is 17 amino acids long. Trimming stripped 6 bases from V and 1 base from J, with 21 bases between. The germline V gene encodes CDR1 MDHEN and CDR2 SYDVKM. CDR3 DNA sequence: TGTGCCAGCAGGATTTGGGGAGGGGTAGGGAGGAACACTGAAGCTTTCTTT. It encodes CASRIWGGVGRNTEAFF.

The chain combines TRBV9 with TRBJ1-2; 7 nucleotides align to TRBD1. The J segment lost 3 bases and the V segment lost 0 bases, leaving 8 bases of the junction unmatched. This CDR3 region has 16 residues. Per the germline V gene, CDR1 is SGDLS and CDR2 is YYNGEE. CDR3 loop: CASSVDAGGADYGYTF. The CDR3 DNA reads TGTGCCAGCAGCGTAGACGCAGGGGGAGCGGACTATGGCTACACCTTC. Filled out from reference TRBV9 and TRBJ1-2, the complete variable domain reads DSGVTQTPKHLITATGQRVTLRCSPRSGDLSVYWYQQSLDQGLQFLIQYYNGEERAKGNILERFSAQQFPDLHSELNLSSLELGDSALYFCASSVDAGGADYGYTFGSGTRLTVV.

The rearrangement joins TRBV7-9 to TRBJ2-3, with 10 bases aligning to TRBD1. CDR1 and CDR2 from the germline V gene are SEHNR and FQNEAQ (reference sequence). This CDR3 comprises 15 residues. V lost 4 bases and J lost 4; bases outside the gene matches: 5. CDR3 amino acids: CASSSGQGESDTQYF. The CDR3 bases are TGTGCCAGCAGCTCCGGACAGGGGGAATCAGATACGCAGTATTTT.

The chain carries TRBV5-1 and TRBJ2-3; D is uncertain. V was trimmed by 3 bases and J by 2 bases, leaving 4 bases between them. Per the germline V gene, CDR1 is SGHRS and CDR2 is YFSETQ. There are 12 residues in the CDR3. The CDR3 here is CASSSHTDTQYF. DNA of the CDR3: TGCGCCAGCAGCTCGCACACAGATACGCAGTATTTT.

The V gene is TRBV2, the J gene TRBJ2-1; no reliable D call. The CDR3 covers 18 residues. The germline V and J ends were trimmed by 2 bases and 7 bases, with 24 bases remaining between them. Germline-derived CDR1 and CDR2 are SNHLY and FYNNEI. CDR3 sequence (DNA): TGTGCCAGCAGTGAAAGGCAGGAACCCCCTACTCAAGGGAATGAGCAGTTCTTC. It is translated as CASSERQEPPTQGNEQFF. The whole variable domain, remainder taken from reference TRBV2 and TRBJ2-1, is EPEVTQTPSHQVTQMGQEVILRCVPISNHLYFYWYRQILGQKVEFLVSFYNNEISEKSEIFDDQFSVERPDGSNFTLKIRSTKLEDSAMYFCASSERQEPPTQGNEQFFGPGTRLTVL.

This chain joins TRBV2 and TRBJ2-7; 8 bases are shared with TRBD1. The V segment lost 5 bases and the J segment 0 bases; nucleotides outside the gene matches: 9. Germline lookup yields CDR1 SNHLY and CDR2 FYNNEI. The CDR3 has 16 residues. The CDR3 protein is CASSLGQGKTSYEQYF. CDR3 nucleotides: TGTGCCAGCAGTCTCGGACAGGGTAAGACCTCCTACGAGCAGTACTTC.

In regard to this clone: The same CDR3 also results from other DNA sequences found in this sample. The chain has TRBV9 and TRBJ1-5, with 7 bases matching TRBD1. With 4 bases clipped from V and 4 bases from J, the junction kept 5 bases outside the gene matches. Germline V gene data show CDR1 as SGDLS and CDR2 as YYNGEE. CDR3 size: 14 residues. CDR3 in amino acids: CASSPRDSNQPQHF. The CDR3 DNA reads TGTGCCAGCAGCCCTCGGGACAGTAATCAGCCCCAGCATTTT. Together with reference TRBV9 and TRBJ1-5, the CDR3 gives the full variable domain: DSGVTQTPKHLITATGQRVTLRCSPRSGDLSVYWYQQSLDQGLQFLIQYYNGEERAKGNILERFSAQQFPDLHSELNLSSLELGDSALYFCASSPRDSNQPQHFGDGTRLSIL.

This clone was recorded a few times. The gene calls are TRBV5-1 and TRBJ1-1; D gene ambiguous. Germline-derived CDR1 and CDR2 are SGHRS and YFSETQ. Trimming removed 3 bases from V and 1 base from J, with 7 bases in between. The CDR3 is 13 residues long. Here the CDR3 DNA reads TGCGCCAGCAGCTCCACAGCGAACACTGAAGCTTTCTTT. The encoded protein is CASSSTANTEAFF.

In regard to this clone: Germline and junction disagree at one end, which may indicate a read error. The chain is built from TRBV20-1 and TRBJ2-7; possibly TRBD1 for D (6 bases). CDR1 is DFQATT and CDR2 is SNEGSKA in the germline V gene (reference sequence). The CDR3 is 11 residues long. DNA of the CDR3: TGCAGTGCTGGGGCCCAGGGGCCGGTGGCCTTC. This gives the protein CSAGAQGPVAF.

V usage is TRBV6-1 and J usage is TRBJ1-1; D unclear. Per the germline V gene, CDR1 is MNHNS and CDR2 is SASEGT. CDR3 length: 15 residues. V gave up 5 bases and J gave up 8 bases, with 21 bases separating them. CDR3 DNA sequence: TGTGCCAGCAGTTCCCCCTCGACGGGGTTGATGGAAGCTTTCTTT. It yields the protein CASSSPSTGLMEAFF.

The chain couples TRBV7-6 to TRBJ2-1, with TRBD2 identical over 12 bases. CDR1 is SGHVS and CDR2 is FNYEAQ in the germline V gene. The CDR3 totals 22 residues. Trimming at V came to 2 bases and at J to 0 bases, leaving 17 bases not matched to a gene. This chain's CDR3 is CASSLWVKASGRAPSSYNEQFF. CDR3 coding DNA: TGTGCCAGCAGCTTATGGGTCAAGGCTAGCGGGAGGGCTCCGAGCTCCTACAATGAGCAGTTCTTC.

The J gene is TRBJ2-2, the V gene TRBV7-8; D uncertain. Trimming pared 6 bases from V and 0 bases from J, leaving 5 bases between. CDR1 is SGHVS, CDR2 FQNEAQ, per germline. The CDR3 has 13 amino acids. This CDR3 is CASRVTNTGELFF. CDR3 coding DNA: TGTGCCAGCAGGGTTACGAACACCGGGGAGCTGTTTTTT.

The CDR3: CASSLPSGRAGGLNEQYF. Here the CDR3 DNA reads TGTGCCAGCAGTTTGCCTAGCGGGAGGGCCGGGGGTTTGAACGAGCAGTACTTC. The chain is built from TRBV28 and TRBJ2-7, with 12 nucleotides matching TRBD2. V was pared by 3 bases and J by 5 bases, with 14 bases of the junction left unmatched. The CDR3 is 18 amino acids. Germline V CDR1 and CDR2: MDHEN, SYDVKM.

V and J are TRBV14 and TRBJ1-1; D gene unclear. The ends were cut back, 2 bases at V and 10 bases at J, with 11 bases in the middle. Germline V gene data show CDR1 as SGHDN and CDR2 as FVKESK. This CDR3 is built from 12 residues. The CDR3 loop is CASSQFTEGAFF. The CDR3 DNA is TGTGCCAGCAGCCAATTCACTGAAGGAGCTTTCTTT.

This clone was found once. The chain recombines TRBV4-3 with TRBJ1-6, with unresolved D. Trimming shortened V by 0 bases and J by 5 bases, and 5 bases separated the two germline ends. The length of the CDR3 is 14 residues. CDR1 and CDR2 from the germline V gene are LGHNA and YSLEER. The CDR3: CASSQDPDNSPLHF. As DNA, the CDR3 is TGCGCCAGCAGCCAAGATCCAGATAATTCACCCCTCCACTTT.

The CDR3 region is CASSSQPGRAYF. The CDR3 DNA reads as TGTGCCAGCAGCTCTCAACCCGGTAGGGCGTACTTC. This chain joins TRBV5-6 and TRBJ2-4; D gene uncertain. The V and J ends lost 3 bases and 15 bases respectively, with 16 bases between them. The germline V gene has CDR1 SGHDT and CDR2 YYEEEE. The CDR3 has 12 residues. Complete variable domain (other parts from reference TRBV5-6 and TRBJ2-4): DAGVTQSPTHLIKTRGQQVTLRCSPKSGHDTVSWYQQALGQGPQFIFQYYEEEERQRGNFPDRFSGHQFPNYSSELNVNALLLGDSALYLCASSSQPGRAYFGAGTRLSVL.

The table lists this clone with a count of one. Compared with germline, one end of the junction differs, possibly owing to a read error. The chain uses TRBV4-3 and TRBJ2-7; the match to TRBD2 covers 10 bases. Germline CDR1 reads LGHNA; CDR2 reads YSLEER. The CDR3 sequence is 18 residues long. In DNA form, the CDR3 reads TGCGCCAGCAGTCAAGACCCGATTGGACTAGCGGAGACCTACGAGCAGTACTTC. Encoded protein: CASSQDPIGLAETYEQYF.

The V and J genes are TRBV5-1 and TRBJ1-3; D is perhaps TRBD1 (5 bases). Trimming removed 0 bases at V and 1 base at J, with 14 bases between. The CDR3 runs 17 residues. Per the germline V gene, CDR1 is SGHRS and CDR2 is YFSETQ. The CDR3 nucleotides read TGCGCCAGCAGCTTGGAAGCAGGGAAACTATCTGGAAACACCATATATTTT. Protein sequence: CASSLEAGKLSGNTIYF.

A note on this clone: This CDR3 is also generated by other DNA sequences in the sample. This chain joins TRBV28 and TRBJ2-7; D unresolved. Trimming stripped 1 base from V and 2 bases from J, with 6 bases between. Germline V lookup: CDR1 MDHEN, CDR2 SYDVKM. This CDR3 has 13 amino acids. CDR3 amino acids: CASSLFLAYEQYF. In nucleotides, the CDR3 is TGTGCCAGCAGTTTATTCTTAGCCTACGAGCAGTACTTC.